Listed below are T cell receptor beta chains from one sample, sequenced in a study of blood T cell repertoires in COVID-19. Clones were read by immunoSEQ multiplex PCR, and TCRdb kept only the in-frame ones, dropping some. The sample has 250,000 to 350,000 clones, 90% seen once. The sample taken for sequencing was peripheral blood. The receptors were gathered from a woman in her twenties or thirties with COVID-19, enrolled during active disease. The CDR3 runs from the conserved cysteine through the conserved F or W. D genes are given only for firm matches. Clone size is shown for a subset of rows, as once, few, many or a class of expanded clone.

size,J,D,V,DNA,CDR3
NA,TRBJ2-3,TRBD2,TRBV5-1,TGCGCCAGCAGAAGGACTAGCGGCACAGATACGCAGTATTTT,CASRRTSGTDTQYF
NA,TRBJ1-2,TRBD1,TRBV12-3/TRBV12-4,TGTGCCAGCCGCTGGGGGCAGGGGGCAGGCTACACCTTC,CASRWGQGAGYTF
once,TRBJ1-1,TRBD1,TRBV11-2,TGTGCCAGCAGCTTGGAGGGACAGATAAACACTGAAGCTTTCTTT,CASSLEGQINTEAFF
NA,TRBJ2-3,TRBD1,TRBV5-1,TGCGCCAGCAGCCAGGGACAGGGGGCCGCAGATACGCAGTATTTT,CASSQGQGAADTQYF
NA,TRBJ1-4,NA,TRBV15,TGTGCCACCAGCAGACCCCGGGGTCCAACTAATGAAAAACTGTTTTTT,CATSRPRGPTNEKLFF
NA,TRBJ2-1,TRBD2,TRBV6-5,TGTGCCAGCACCCCTCTAGCGGGAGGGTACAATGAGCAGTTCTTC,CASTPLAGGYNEQFF
once,TRBJ2-3,NA,TRBV28,TGTGCCAGCAGGGGACTCGGGACAGCCTCATCAGATACGCAGTATTTT,CASRGLGTASSDTQYF
NA,TRBJ2-2,NA,TRBV6-1,TGTGCCAGCAGTGAATTGAGGGGGACGAGGAACACCGGGGAGCTGTTTTTT,CASSELRGTRNTGELFF
NA,TRBJ1-6,NA,TRBV10-3,TGTGCCATCAGTGGTATAGGGGATTCACCCCTCCACTTT,CAISGIGDSPLHF
NA,TRBJ1-1,NA,TRBV12-3/TRBV12-4,TGTGCCAGCAGGTCGACAGGCCCTACTGAAGCTTTCTTT,CASRSTGPTEAFF
NA,TRBJ2-7,TRBD1,TRBV7-8,TGTGCCAGCAGCTTAGGACAGGGTATCCACGAGCAGTACTTC,CASSLGQGIHEQYF
NA,TRBJ1-2,TRBD1,TRBV7-9,TGTGCCAGCAGCTTCTCCACAGGGGTAGGGCTCTACTATGGCTACACCTTC,CASSFSTGVGLYYGYTF
NA,TRBJ2-7,NA,TRBV28,TGTGCCAGCGAACTAAGGCTCTCCTACGAGCAGTACTTC,CASELRLSYEQYF
NA,TRBJ1-5,NA,TRBV15,TGTGCCACCAGCAGAGTAAGGGACACAAATCAGCCCCAGCATTTT,CATSRVRDTNQPQHF
NA,TRBJ2-1,NA,TRBV5-4,TGTGCCAGCAGCCCAGCCCGAGGGGGCTCCTACAATGAGCAGTTCTTC,CASSPARGGSYNEQFF
few,TRBJ1-5,NA,TRBV12-3/TRBV12-4,TGTGCCAGCAGTTCCGGGAACATAAAGCCCCAGCATTTT,CASSSGNIKPQHF
NA,TRBJ1-2,TRBD1,TRBV5-1,TGCGCCAGCAGCTTGGTTTTAGGGGGCGACTATGGCTACACCTTC,CASSLVLGGDYGYTF
once,TRBJ2-7,NA,TRBV12-3/TRBV12-4,TGTGCCAGCAGTCGTTCCCCCTACGAGCAGTACTTC,CASSRSPYEQYF
NA,TRBJ1-5,NA,TRBV28,TGTGCCAGCAGGTACTTTTTCCAGCCCCAGCATTTT,CASRYFFQPQHF
NA,TRBJ1-1,TRBD1,TRBV28,TGTGCCAGCAGTAAACAGGGGGGCATGAACACTGAAGCTTTCTTT,CASSKQGGMNTEAFF
NA,TRBJ1-3,NA,TRBV2,TGTGCCAGCAGTGAGGAGGGGTATGGAAACACCATATATTTT,CASSEEGYGNTIYF
NA,TRBJ2-2,NA,TRBV5-1,TGCGCCAGCAGCTTTTCGGTACTAGGAAACACCGGGGAGCTGTTTTTT,CASSFSVLGNTGELFF
NA,TRBJ2-7,NA,TRBV2,TGTGCCAGCAGTGAACCAATCTACGAGCAGTACTTC,CASSEPIYEQYF
once,TRBJ2-3,TRBD2,TRBV10-2,TGCGCCAGCAGTCTAGCGGTGCAGGGAACGCAGTATTTT,CASSLAVQGTQYF
NA,TRBJ2-1,NA,TRBV6-4,TGTGCCAGCAGTCTGACAGCGCGGGGCAATGAGCAGTTCTTC,CASSLTARGNEQFF
NA,TRBJ2-1,NA,TRBV21-1,TGTGCCAGCAGCAACGTCTGGCTAGCGAGGACCTACAATGAGCAGTTCTTC,CASSNVWLARTYNEQFF
NA,TRBJ2-6,NA,TRBV5-1,TGCGCCAGCAGCTTTAATTACGCATCGGGGGCTGGGGCCAACGTCCTGACTTTC,CASSFNYASGAGANVLTF
few,TRBJ2-7,NA,TRBV10-1,TGCGCCAGCAGCCGGGACAAGCAGCTCTACGAGCAGTACTTC,CASSRDKQLYEQYF
NA,TRBJ2-1,NA,TRBV19,TGTGCCAGTAGTCCTAGGCCCCCACCAAATGAGCAGTTCTTC,CASSPRPPPNEQFF
NA,TRBJ1-1,NA,TRBV9,TGTGCCAGCAGCGTAGTCTTGAACACTGAAGCTTTCTTT,CASSVVLNTEAFF
NA,TRBJ2-3,TRBD2,TRBV19,TGTGCCAGTAGTATCGGGACTAGAGGTACAGATACGCAGTATTTT,CASSIGTRGTDTQYF
NA,TRBJ1-4,TRBD1,TRBV2,TGTGCCAGCAGTGTGACAGGGGGTAATGAAAAACTGTTTTTT,CASSVTGGNEKLFF
NA,TRBJ1-1,TRBD1,TRBV25-1,TGTGCCAGCAGTGTTCTTGACAGGGACGAAGCTTTCTTT,CASSVLDRDEAFF
NA,TRBJ2-7,NA,TRBV7-2,TGTGCCAGCAGCTTAGCCGTCGGCGAGCAGTACTTC,CASSLAVGEQYF
NA,TRBJ2-2,NA,TRBV9,TGTGCCAGCAGCGTAGATAACAAGAACACCGGGGAGCTGTTTTTT,CASSVDNKNTGELFF
NA,TRBJ1-3,NA,TRBV10-3,TGTGCCATCAGTACCGTTACTCCCTCTGGAAACACCATATATTTT,CAISTVTPSGNTIYF
NA,TRBJ2-2,TRBD1,TRBV5-4,TGTGCCAGCAGCGGAGGACAGGGGATTAGACGTAACACCGGGGAGCTGTTTTTT,CASSGGQGIRRNTGELFF
once,TRBJ1-2,NA,TRBV10-3,TGTGCCGCCCGCTCAGTGGGGCATGGCTACACCTTC,CAARSVGHGYTF
NA,TRBJ1-1,NA,TRBV3-1/TRBV3-2,TGTGCCAGCAGCCAAGTAGGAGAGGTTTTAGAAGCTTTCTTT,CASSQVGEVLEAFF
NA,TRBJ2-7,TRBD2,TRBV28,TGTGCCAGCAGTCTCCAAGGACTAGCGGGGTACTACGAGCAGTACTTC,CASSLQGLAGYYEQYF
NA,TRBJ2-2,NA,TRBV7-7,TGTGCCAGCAGCCAAGCAGGGGTCGCCGGGGAGCTGTTTTTT,CASSQAGVAGELFF
NA,TRBJ2-3,TRBD2,TRBV5-1,TGCGCCAGCAGCTTCGGACTAGCGGGGTCAGATACGCAGTATTTT,CASSFGLAGSDTQYF
NA,TRBJ1-3,NA,TRBV7-6,TGTGCCAGCAGCTTAGGAATAGGGAGGTCTGGAAACACCATATATTTT,CASSLGIGRSGNTIYF
NA,TRBJ1-5,NA,TRBV5-1,TGCGCCAGCAGCTTGGCAGGACAGAACAATCAGCCCCAGCATTTT,CASSLAGQNNQPQHF
NA,TRBJ2-5,NA,TRBV4-1,TGCGCCAGCAGCCAACATGAGTCGGAGACCCAGTACTTC,CASSQHESETQYF
NA,TRBJ2-5,TRBD1,TRBV5-4,TGTGCCAGCAGCACACCGACAGGGGGCATAGAGACCCAGTACTTC,CASSTPTGGIETQYF